The clone carrying this TCR beta chain has more than one count but fewer than ten. TCRdb's table, derived via immunoSEQ multiplex PCR, lists solely in-frame clones and lacks some. The repertoire includes about 7,000 clones, roughly 30% of them detected once, and 6% sits in the top ten. Researchers placed about 200,000 CFSE-labeled responder cells in culture with about 200,000 irradiated, violet-dye-labeled stimulator cells. The sample comes from a study of graft-versus-host responses after intestinal transplantation. Study context: Recipients got multivisceral, liver-intestinal, or isolated intestinal transplants.

V shed 2 bases, J shed 1 base, and the junction held 0 bases outside the gene matches. The CDR3 is 14 residues long. Germline V gene data show CDR1 as SEHNR and CDR2 as FQNEAQ (reference sequence). Study-wide findings and caveats: Patients who carried graft-donor T cell macrochimerism also had high graft-versus-host to host-versus-graft clonal ratios in their allografts. Researchers found GvH clones in recipient marrow, and some showed up first in ileum or blood.

The gene calls are TRBV7-9 and TRBJ2-3, with 7 bases aligning to TRBD1. This clonotype was obtained from a human patient who was an organ donor for intestinal transplantation. Specimen: alloreactive CD8+ T cells from a mixed lymphocyte reaction culture, collected before transplantation. Subset noted: CFSE-low proliferating T cells sorted from roughly 6-day pre-transplant mixed lymphocyte reaction (GvH or HvG direction). CDR3 coding DNA: TGTGCCAGCAGCTTAACAGGGGGCACAGATACGCAGTATTTT. It is translated as CASSLTGGTDTQYF.